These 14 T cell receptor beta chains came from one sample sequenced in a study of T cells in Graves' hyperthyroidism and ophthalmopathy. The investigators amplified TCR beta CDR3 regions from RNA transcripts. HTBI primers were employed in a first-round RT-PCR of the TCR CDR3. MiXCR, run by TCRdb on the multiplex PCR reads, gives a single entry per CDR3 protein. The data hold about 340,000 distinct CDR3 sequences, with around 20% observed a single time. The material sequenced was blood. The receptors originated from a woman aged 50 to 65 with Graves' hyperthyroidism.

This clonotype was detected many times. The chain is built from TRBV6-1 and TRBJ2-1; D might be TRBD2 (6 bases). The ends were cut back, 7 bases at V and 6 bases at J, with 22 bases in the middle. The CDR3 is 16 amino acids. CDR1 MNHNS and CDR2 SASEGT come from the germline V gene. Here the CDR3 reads CASTPNGGLSGNEQFF. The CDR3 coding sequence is TGTGCCAGCACCCCCAACGGAGGGTTATCTGGCAATGAGCAGTTCTTC.

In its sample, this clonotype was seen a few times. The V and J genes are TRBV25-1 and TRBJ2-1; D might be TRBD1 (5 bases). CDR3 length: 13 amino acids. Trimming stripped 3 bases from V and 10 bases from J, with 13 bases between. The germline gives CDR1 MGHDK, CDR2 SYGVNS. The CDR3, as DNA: TGTGCCAGCAGTGAGGACGGCTGGGGCGAGCAGTTCTTC. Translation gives CASSEDGWGEQFF.

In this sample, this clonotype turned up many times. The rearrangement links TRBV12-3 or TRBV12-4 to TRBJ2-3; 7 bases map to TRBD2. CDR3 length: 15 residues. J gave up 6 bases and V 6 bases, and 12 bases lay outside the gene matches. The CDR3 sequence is CASSLSAGTFDTQYF. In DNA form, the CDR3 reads TGTGCCAGCAGCCTTTCAGCGGGAACCTTCGATACGCAGTATTTT.

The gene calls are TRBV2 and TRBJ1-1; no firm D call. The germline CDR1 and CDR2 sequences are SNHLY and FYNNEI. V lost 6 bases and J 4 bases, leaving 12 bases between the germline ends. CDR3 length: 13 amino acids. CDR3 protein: CASRPGWSTEAFF. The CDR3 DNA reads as TGTGCCAGCAGGCCAGGTTGGAGCACTGAAGCTTTCTTT. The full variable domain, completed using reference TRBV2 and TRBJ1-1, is EPEVTQTPSHQVTQMGQEVILRCVPISNHLYFYWYRQILGQKVEFLVSFYNNEISEKSEIFDDQFSVERPDGSNFTLKIRSTKLEDSAMYFCASRPGWSTEAFFGQGTRLTVV.

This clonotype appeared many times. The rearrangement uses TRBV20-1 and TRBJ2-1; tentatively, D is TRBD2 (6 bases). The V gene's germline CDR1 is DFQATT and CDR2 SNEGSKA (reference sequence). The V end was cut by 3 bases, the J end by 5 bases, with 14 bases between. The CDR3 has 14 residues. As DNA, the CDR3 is TGCAGTGCTAGGACGGGACTTACAAACAATGAGCAGTTCTTC. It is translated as CSARTGLTNNEQFF.

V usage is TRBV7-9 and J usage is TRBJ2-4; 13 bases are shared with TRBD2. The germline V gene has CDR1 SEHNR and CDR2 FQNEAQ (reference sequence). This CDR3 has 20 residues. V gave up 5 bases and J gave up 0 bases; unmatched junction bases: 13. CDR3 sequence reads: CASSGATSGGAELAKNIQYF. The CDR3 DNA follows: TGTGCCAGCAGCGGGGCTACTAGCGGGGGGGCAGAACTAGCCAAAAACATTCAGTACTTC.

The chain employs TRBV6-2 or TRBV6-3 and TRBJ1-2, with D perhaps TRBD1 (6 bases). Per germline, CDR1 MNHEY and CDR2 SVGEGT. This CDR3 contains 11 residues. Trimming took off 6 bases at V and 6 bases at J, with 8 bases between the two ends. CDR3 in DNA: TGTGCCAGCAGGCGGACAGATGGCTACACCTTC. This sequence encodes CASRRTDGYTF.

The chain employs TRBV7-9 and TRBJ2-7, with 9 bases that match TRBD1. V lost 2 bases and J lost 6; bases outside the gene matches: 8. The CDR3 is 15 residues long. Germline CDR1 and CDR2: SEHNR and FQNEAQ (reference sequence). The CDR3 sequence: CASSLWGTGLVEQYF. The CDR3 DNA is TGTGCCAGCAGCTTATGGGGGACAGGGCTAGTCGAGCAGTACTTC. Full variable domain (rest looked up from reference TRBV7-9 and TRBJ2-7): DTGVSQNPRHKITKRGQNVTFRCDPISEHNRLYWYRQTLGQGPEFLTYFQNEAQLEKSRLLSDRFSAERPKGSFSTLEIQRTEQGDSAMYLCASSLWGTGLVEQYFGPGTRLTVT.

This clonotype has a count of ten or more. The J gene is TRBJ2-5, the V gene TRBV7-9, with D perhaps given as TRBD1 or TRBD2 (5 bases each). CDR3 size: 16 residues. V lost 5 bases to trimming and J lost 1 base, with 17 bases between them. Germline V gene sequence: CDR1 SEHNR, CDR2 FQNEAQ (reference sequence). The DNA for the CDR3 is TGTGCCAGCAGCCTAAGTGGGGGTACCCTCCAAGAGACCCAGTACTTC. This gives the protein CASSLSGGTLQETQYF.

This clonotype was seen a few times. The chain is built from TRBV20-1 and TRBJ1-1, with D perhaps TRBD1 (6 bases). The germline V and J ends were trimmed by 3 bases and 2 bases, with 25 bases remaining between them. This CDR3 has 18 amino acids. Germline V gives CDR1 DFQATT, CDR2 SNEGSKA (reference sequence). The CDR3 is CSARRSGANTPSNTEAFF. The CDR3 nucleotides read TGCAGTGCTAGGAGGTCAGGGGCTAACACCCCTTCTAACACTGAAGCTTTCTTT.

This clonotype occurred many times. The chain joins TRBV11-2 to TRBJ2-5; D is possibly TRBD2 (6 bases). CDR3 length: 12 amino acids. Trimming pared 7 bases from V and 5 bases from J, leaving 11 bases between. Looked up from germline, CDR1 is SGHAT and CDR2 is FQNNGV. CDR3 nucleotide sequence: TGTGCCAGCAAAGCGGGTGGGGAGACCCAGTACTTC. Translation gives CASKAGGETQYF. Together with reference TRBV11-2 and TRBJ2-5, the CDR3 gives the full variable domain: EAGVAQSPRYKIIEKRQSVAFWCNPISGHATLYWYQQILGQGPKLLIQFQNNGVVDDSQLPKDRFSAERLKGVDSTLKIQPAKLEDSAVYLCASKAGGETQYFGPGTRLLVL.

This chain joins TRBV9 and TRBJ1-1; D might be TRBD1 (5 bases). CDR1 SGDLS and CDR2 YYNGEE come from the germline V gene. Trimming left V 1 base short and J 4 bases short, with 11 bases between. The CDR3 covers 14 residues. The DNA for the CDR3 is TGTGCCAGCAGCGTATGGGGGGGGAGCACTGAAGCTTTCTTT. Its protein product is CASSVWGGSTEAFF.

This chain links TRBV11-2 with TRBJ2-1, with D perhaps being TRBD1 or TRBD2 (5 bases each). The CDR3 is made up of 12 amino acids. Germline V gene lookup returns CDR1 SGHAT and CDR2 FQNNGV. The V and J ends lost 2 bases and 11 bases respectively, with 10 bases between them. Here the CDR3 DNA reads TGTGCCAGCAGCTTATTGGGGGAGCAGCAGTTCTTC. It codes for CASSLLGEQQFF.

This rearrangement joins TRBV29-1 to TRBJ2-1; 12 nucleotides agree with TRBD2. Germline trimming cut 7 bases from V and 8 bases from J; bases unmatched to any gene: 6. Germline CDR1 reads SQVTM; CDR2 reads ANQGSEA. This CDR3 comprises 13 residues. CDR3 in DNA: TGCAGCGCGACTAGCGGGAGCCCCTATGAGCAGTTCTTC. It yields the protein CSATSGSPYEQFF.